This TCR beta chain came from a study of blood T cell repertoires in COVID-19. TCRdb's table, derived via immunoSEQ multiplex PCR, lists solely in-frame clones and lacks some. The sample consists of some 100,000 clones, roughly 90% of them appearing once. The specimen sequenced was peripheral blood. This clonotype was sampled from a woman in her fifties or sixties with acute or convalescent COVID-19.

In nucleotides, the CDR3 is TGTGCCAGCAGTGAAGCGCTTCGAGGCATCCTGCAGTTCTTC. Protein sequence: CASSEALRGILQFF. The V gene is TRBV6-1, the J gene TRBJ2-1; D is uncertain. This CDR3 has 14 residues. The germline V gene encodes CDR1 MNHNS and CDR2 SASEGT. The V gene lost 0 bases and the J gene lost 12 bases, with 15 bases spanning the gap.